The T cell receptor beta chain under discussion was sequenced for a study of T cells in Graves' hyperthyroidism and ophthalmopathy. Using RNA transcripts as the source, TCR beta CDR3 regions were amplified. The study used the HTBI primer set for a first-round RT-PCR of the TCR CDR3. TCRdb recomputed calls from the multiplex PCR reads with MiXCR, one row per CDR3 protein. This sample carries around 530,000 distinct CDR3 sequences, more than 15% of them seen once, and the ten largest clones take 15% to 20%. Diagnoses used clinical symptoms, serum thyroxine and TRAb, thyroid ultrasound and orbital computed tomography. This clonotype was found many times. Its target is not known. The V and J ends lost 1 base and 6 bases, in that order; junction bases with no gene match: 12. This CDR3 has 16 amino acids. Germline-derived CDR1 and CDR2 are SGHTA and FQGNSA. General observations from the study: In the analysis, a 13 V-J model separated ophthalmopathy from stable hyperthyroidism.

This TCR came from a woman aged 18-29 years with Graves' ophthalmopathy. The sequencing input was blood. The chain is built from TRBV7-2 and TRBJ2-7; 7 bases agree with TRBD1. CDR3 in amino acids: CASSLGPRRGLGEQYF. The CDR3 DNA is TGTGCCAGCAGCTTAGGACCTCGCAGGGGGTTGGGCGAGCAGTACTTC.